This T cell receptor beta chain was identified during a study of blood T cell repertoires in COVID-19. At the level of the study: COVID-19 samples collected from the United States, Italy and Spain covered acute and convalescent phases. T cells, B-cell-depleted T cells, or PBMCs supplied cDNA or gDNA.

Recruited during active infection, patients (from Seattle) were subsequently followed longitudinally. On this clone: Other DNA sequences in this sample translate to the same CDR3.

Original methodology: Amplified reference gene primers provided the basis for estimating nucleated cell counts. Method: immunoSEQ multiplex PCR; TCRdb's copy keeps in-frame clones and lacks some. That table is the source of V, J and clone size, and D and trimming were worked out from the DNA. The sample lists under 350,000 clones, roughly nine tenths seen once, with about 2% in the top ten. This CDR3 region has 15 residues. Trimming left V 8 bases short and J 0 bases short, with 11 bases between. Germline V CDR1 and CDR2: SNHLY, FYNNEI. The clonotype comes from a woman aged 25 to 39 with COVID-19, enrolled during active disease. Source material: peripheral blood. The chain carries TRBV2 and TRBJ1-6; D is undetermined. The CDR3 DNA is TGTGCCAGCCGCGACCGGAGCTCCTATAATTCACCCCTCCACTTT. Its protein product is CASRDRSSYNSPLHF.